Listed below are T cell receptor beta chains from one sample, sequenced in a study of blood T cell repertoires in COVID-19. TCRdb keeps only in-frame clones here, not all; method: immunoSEQ multiplex PCR. The table lists under 200,000 clones, approximately 86% of them singletons, with 6.5% to 9% in the top ten. Sequencing was carried out using peripheral blood. The source is a woman aged 80 or older with COVID-19, enrolled during active disease. CDR3s include the opening cysteine and the closing phenylalanine or tryptophan. The D gene is left open where the match is weak. Only part of the rows carry a size: once, few, many, or a class if the clone is expanded.

abundance	d_gene	v_gene	j_gene	CDR3aa	CDR3nt
NA	NA	TRBV7-8	TRBJ1-1	CASSLGPRIGEAFF	TGTGCCAGCAGCTTAGGGCCCAGGATCGGTGAAGCTTTCTTT
NA	NA	TRBV2	TRBJ1-1	CASYRRKGGWGTEAFF	TGTGCCAGCTACAGGAGAAAAGGGGGTTGGGGCACTGAAGCTTTCTTT
NA	NA	TRBV6-4	TRBJ2-1	CASSSGIYNEQFF	TGTGCCAGCTCGAGCGGAATCTACAATGAGCAGTTCTTC
NA	NA	TRBV3-1/TRBV3-2	TRBJ2-1	CASSQDGRNGEQFF	TGTGCCAGCAGCCAAGATGGGCGAAATGGTGAGCAGTTCTTC
NA	TRBD1	TRBV5-5	TRBJ2-6	CATDRGSGANVLTF	TGTGCCACAGACAGGGGCTCTGGGGCCAACGTCCTGACTTTC
NA	NA	TRBV15	TRBJ2-1	CATGTSSYNEQFF	TGTGCCACCGGGACAAGCTCCTACAATGAGCAGTTCTTC
NA	TRBD2	TRBV5-6	TRBJ2-7	CASSLGQRGIYEQYF	TGTGCCAGCAGCTTGGGCCAGCGGGGGATCTACGAGCAGTACTTC
NA	TRBD1	TRBV6-2/TRBV6-3	TRBJ1-2	CASSLPGQIYYGYTF	TGTGCCAGCAGTCTGCCGGGACAGATTTACTATGGCTACACCTTC
NA	TRBD2	TRBV9	TRBJ2-5	CASSPRGNQETQYF	TGTGCCAGCAGCCCGCGGGGGAACCAAGAGACCCAGTACTTC
NA	NA	TRBV6-6	TRBJ1-6	CASSPLINSPLHF	TGTGCCAGCAGTCCCCTAATCAATTCACCCCTCCACTTT
NA	NA	TRBV6-5	TRBJ2-3	CASSPRQIHTDTQYF	TGTGCCAGCAGTCCCCGACAGATACACACAGATACGCAGTATTTT
NA	NA	TRBV29-1	TRBJ1-1	CSLSPIRLDAEAFF	TGCAGCCTATCTCCGATCAGGCTCGATGCTGAAGCTTTCTTT
few	NA	TRBV6-5	TRBJ2-1	CASSYPGYNEQFF	TGTGCCAGCAGTTACCCCGGTTACAATGAGCAGTTCTTC
NA	NA	TRBV21-1	TRBJ2-1	CASSKIHFGVSTYNEQFF	TGTGCCAGCAGCAAAATCCACTTCGGGGTTAGCACCTACAATGAGCAGTTCTTC
NA	TRBD1	TRBV19	TRBJ2-4	CASSLGQGLAKNIQYF	TGTGCCAGTAGTCTCGGACAGGGGTTGGCCAAAAACATTCAGTACTTC
NA	TRBD1	TRBV28	TRBJ1-2	CASRQGVEGYTF	TGTGCCAGCCGACAGGGGGTAGAGGGCTACACCTTC
few	NA	TRBV5-1	TRBJ1-1	CASSPFQGLGNAEAFF	TGCGCCAGCAGCCCCTTTCAGGGGCTTGGTAACGCTGAAGCTTTCTTT
once	NA	TRBV21-1	TRBJ2-7	CASHFRRGNSYEQYF	TGTGCCAGTCACTTCCGACGGGGGAATTCCTACGAGCAGTACTTC
NA	NA	TRBV4-1	TRBJ1-5	CASSQGAREYSQPQHF	TGCGCCAGCAGCCAAGGGGCCAGGGAATATAGTCAGCCCCAGCATTTT